This TCR beta chain comes out of a study of human T cells and chemical hapten exposure (dated by TCRdb to the early 2020s). Notes on the research overall: Libraries were pooled for sequencing, and variation in per-sample TCR yields was attributed mainly to small differences in library volumes within the pool. The study tracked peripheral blood TCR repertoire changes in vivo during primary and secondary sensitization to the hapten diphenylcyclopropenone (DPC) in alopecia patients. Both TCR alpha and TCR beta chains were sequenced from each blood RNA sample. What the research found in general, with its limitations: The number of TCRs above 1 in 1000 frequency did not change with DPC sensitization; there was no evidence of global repertoire structure alterations. Repeated subsampling changed both the strength of the expansion versus patch-test correlation and the threshold at which the correlation became significant.

The library was obtained by 5' RACE. The sample was run on an Illumina MiSeq. During library preparation, unique molecular identifiers were attached to individual cDNA molecules so that TCRs could be counted quantitatively and reproducibly. In the source study's methods: Samples had a median of roughly 99,000 TCRs, with a range from roughly 23,224 to 750,000. The Decombinator software suite was used to annotate V, J and CDR3 in the TCR reads. For the PS versus PT1 abundance plots, all samples were subsampled to the same number of TCRs (28,000). Expanded TCRs were defined as absent before sensitization and observed at least eight times at the 2-week time point. TCRdb redid the processing of the public reads, applying fastp at Q25 and MiXCR, and retained in-frame beta chains. Each CDR3 protein gets just one entry, which takes the most common genes and DNA from the rows behind it. What appears here as the V and J calls and clone size reflects TCRdb's work, not the paper's. Recorded for this sample are over 70,000 distinct CDR3 sequences; roughly 15% of them occurred a single time. Of the sample, about 6.8% is held by the ten largest clones.

This clonotype has a handful of counts. The clone's antigen remains unknown. It has no much larger one-base neighbor in the sample; base qualities were not kept. Total RNA was isolated from unfractionated whole blood collected in Tempus Blood RNA tubes. Roughly 5 healthy volunteers were used as TCR sequencing controls and were bled at day 0, 2 weeks and 6 weeks. Looking up the germline V gene yields CDR1 SGHRS and CDR2 YFSETQ. The CDR3 contains 14 residues, cysteine and phenylalanine counted. Just CDR3 DNA is preserved here, 42 bases in frame from base 1. V and J are trimmed by 4 bases and 4 bases, and the gene matches miss 7 bases of the junction.

The chain is made from TRBV5-1 and TRBJ1-1; 7 bases in the middle match TRBD1. This receptor was obtained from a female donor in good health. The DNA sequence is given as TGCGCCAGCAGCACTGGACCAGGGGGCACTGAAGCTTTCTTT. Its product reads: CASSTGPGGTEAFF.